This section outlines one T cell receptor (beta chain) sequence together with its context. No antigen is known for it. Documented time point: week 35, safety follow-up. Each dose delivered 300 ug of mutant IDH1 20-mer peptide subcutaneously with imiquimod. Patients in the study were vaccinated eight times, receiving shots in weeks 1, 3, 5, 7, 11, 15, 19 and 23. The sample comes from a study of a mutant IDH1 vaccine in newly diagnosed glioma. Background on the study: Patients previously underwent radiotherapy, temozolomide, or both, and most underwent both.

V gave up 5 bases and J gave up 7 bases; unmatched junction bases: 3. This CDR3 has 12 residues. Germline V gene sequence: CDR1 GTSNPN, CDR2 SVGIG (reference sequence). Here immunoSEQ multiplex PCR was the method, and the copy in TCRdb shows in-frame clones only, minus some. The sample carries around 26,000 clones, over 65% recorded once. Sequenced here: PBMCs, sampled from a glioma patient whose treatment included an IDH1 peptide vaccine. This sequence joins TRBV30 and TRBJ2-1, with TRBD1 identical over 9 bases. The receptor was isolated from a man between 25 and 39 years old with glioma. CDR3 protein: CAWYGQGNEQFF. As DNA, the CDR3 is TGTGCCTGGTACGGACAGGGGAATGAGCAGTTCTTC.